The clone carrying this T cell receptor beta chain was seen a handful of times. Its target is unknown. The CDR3 sequence is 16 residues long. V was pared by 5 bases and J by 2 bases, with 7 bases of the junction left unmatched. The germline CDR1 and CDR2 sequences are SGHTA and FQGTGA. The data were obtained in a study of T cells after yellow fever vaccination. Overall study results and limits: Researchers report a weaker secondary response that nonetheless peaked faster, day 5 versus 15. Relatively few clonotypes were ones that appeared in both CD4 and CD8 compartments.

5'RACE template switching generated TCR cDNA, adding a universal primer site and UMIs. TCRdb ran MiXCR on the 5' RACE reads and lists one entry per CDR3 protein. Among about 320,000 distinct CDR3 sequences listed, 6.8% were seen once. The clonotype comes from a man between 18 and 35 years old who received the YFV17D yellow fever vaccine. Specimen: PBMCs, collected roughly 45 days after the first yellow fever vaccination. The chain is built from TRBV7-3 and TRBJ2-3; 10 positions match TRBD2. CDR3 sequence: CASSPGLAAVTDTQYF. The DNA for the CDR3 is TGTGCCAGCAGCCCCGGACTAGCGGCGGTCACAGATACGCAGTATTTT.